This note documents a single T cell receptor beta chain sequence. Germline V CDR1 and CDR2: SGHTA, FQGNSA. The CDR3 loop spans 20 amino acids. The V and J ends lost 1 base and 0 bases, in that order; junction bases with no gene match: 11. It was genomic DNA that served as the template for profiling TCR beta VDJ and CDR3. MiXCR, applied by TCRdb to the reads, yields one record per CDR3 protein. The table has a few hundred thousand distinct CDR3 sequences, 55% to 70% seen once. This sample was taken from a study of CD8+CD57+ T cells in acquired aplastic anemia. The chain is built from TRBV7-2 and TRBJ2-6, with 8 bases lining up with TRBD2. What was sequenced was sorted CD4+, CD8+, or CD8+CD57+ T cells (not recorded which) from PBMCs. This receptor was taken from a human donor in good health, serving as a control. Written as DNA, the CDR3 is TGTGCCAGCAGCTTAGACCAGCGGGGGTTTGATTGCTCTGGGGCCAACGTCCTGACTTTC. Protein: CASSLDQRGFDCSGANVLTF.